The sequence of this TCR beta chain was determined in a study of T cells in Graves' hyperthyroidism and ophthalmopathy. As for the study in general: Peripheral blood was collected at initial diagnosis, before any treatment.

The source material, RNA transcripts, was used to amplify TCR beta CDR3 regions. The HTBI primer set was used in a first-round RT-PCR of the TCR CDR3. TCRdb analysed the multiplex PCR reads with MiXCR anew, one entry per CDR3 protein. The repertoire consists of 400,000 to 500,000 distinct CDR3 sequences, with roughly an eighth occurring once and the leading ten covering about 5%. Trimming stripped 4 bases from V and 1 base from J, with 14 bases between. The CDR3 covers 16 residues. The germline gives CDR1 SGDLS, CDR2 YYNGEE. This chain connects TRBV9 to TRBJ2-2; the D gene could be TRBD1 or TRBD2 (6 bases each). Sequencing was performed on blood. The source is a woman between 18 and 29 years old with Graves' hyperthyroidism. CDR3 DNA sequence: TGTGCCAGCAGCCGGGACGGGGGCGTGAACACCGGGGAGCTGTTTTTT. Protein: CASSRDGGVNTGELFF.